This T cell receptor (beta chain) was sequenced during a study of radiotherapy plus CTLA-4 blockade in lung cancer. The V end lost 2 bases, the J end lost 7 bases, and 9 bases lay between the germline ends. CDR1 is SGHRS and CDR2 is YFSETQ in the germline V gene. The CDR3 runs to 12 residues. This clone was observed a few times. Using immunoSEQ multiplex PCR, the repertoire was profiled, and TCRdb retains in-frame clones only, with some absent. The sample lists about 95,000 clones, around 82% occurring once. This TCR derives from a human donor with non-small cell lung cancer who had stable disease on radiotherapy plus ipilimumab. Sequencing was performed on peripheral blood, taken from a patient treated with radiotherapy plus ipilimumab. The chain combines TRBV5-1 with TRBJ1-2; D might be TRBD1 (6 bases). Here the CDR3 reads CASSFEQGGYTF. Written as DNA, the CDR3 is TGCGCCAGCAGCTTTGAACAGGGTGGCTACACCTTC.